Presented here are 29 T cell receptor beta chains from one specimen sequenced in a study of CD8 T cells in Susac syndrome. An amount of RNA that ranged from roughly 0.45 to 1 ug was reverse transcribed with random hexamers. TCRdb passed the immunoSEQ multiplex PCR reads through MiXCR, listing each CDR3 protein once. In the table there are roughly 190,000 distinct CDR3 sequences, about 94% of which are singletons. The source material was CD4+ T cells from PBMCs. The origin of the receptors is a human donor in good health.

The genes are TRBV20-1 and TRBJ1-1; D is perhaps TRBD1 (5 bases). Trimming left V 0 bases short and J 9 bases short, with 11 bases between. CDR3 size: 12 residues. Germline V CDR1 and CDR2: DFQATT, SNEGSKA (reference sequence). The CDR3 sequence is CSARDQKGKAFF. CDR3 nucleotide sequence: TGCAGTGCTAGAGATCAGAAGGGGAAAGCTTTCTTT.

V and J are TRBV4-2 and TRBJ1-1; D is possibly TRBD1 (6 bases). V gave up 0 bases and J gave up 0 bases, with 11 bases separating them. The CDR3 totals 16 residues. Germline CDR1 and CDR2: LGHNA and YNFKEQ. The DNA of the CDR3 is TGTGCCAGCAGCCAAGATCAGGGGCCCATGAACACTGAAGCTTTCTTT. As protein: CASSQDQGPMNTEAFF.

This rearrangement joins TRBV29-1 to TRBJ2-3; D call uncertain. This CDR3 is built from 13 residues. V lost 7 bases, J lost 0 bases, and 11 bases lay in between. Looked up from germline, CDR1 is SQVTM and CDR2 is ANQGSEA. CDR3 sequence reads: CSGHPMSTDTQYF. The CDR3 DNA reads as TGCAGCGGGCATCCGATGAGCACAGATACGCAGTATTTT.

V is TRBV20-1 and J is TRBJ2-6; D not certain. The germline V gene encodes CDR1 DFQATT and CDR2 SNEGSKA (reference sequence). The ends were cut back, 5 bases at V and 0 bases at J, with 5 bases in the middle. CDR3 size: 13 residues. This chain's CDR3 is CSAPYSGANVLTF. CDR3 nucleotides: TGCAGTGCTCCTTACTCTGGGGCCAACGTCCTGACTTTC.

The rearrangement links TRBV4-1 to TRBJ2-1; the D gene is possibly TRBD1 (5 bases). The CDR3 covers 18 residues. Per germline, CDR1 MGHRA and CDR2 YSYEKL. V lost 0 bases and J lost 0, with 15 bases in between. This CDR3 is CASSQDRTGRSSYNEQFF. DNA for the CDR3: TGCGCCAGCAGCCAAGATCGTACAGGACGCAGCTCCTACAATGAGCAGTTCTTC.

The chain has TRBV2 and TRBJ1-1; 7 bases line up with TRBD1. The length of the CDR3 is 14 residues. CDR1 SNHLY and CDR2 FYNNEI come from the germline V gene. Unmatched junction bases numbered 4, after V lost 5 bases and J lost 1 base. The CDR3 DNA reads TGTGCCAGCAGTAGGACAGGTTCGAACACTGAAGCTTTCTTT. Protein product: CASSRTGSNTEAFF.

The J gene is TRBJ2-3, the V gene TRBV9; a weak D match, TRBD1 (5 bases). Trimming shortened V by 3 bases and J by 2 bases, and 10 bases separated the two germline ends. The length of the CDR3 is 14 residues. The germline CDR1 and CDR2 sequences are SGDLS and YYNGEE. The CDR3 DNA follows: TGTGCCAGCAGCGCCGACAGTCTCACAGATACGCAGTATTTT. Encoded protein: CASSADSLTDTQYF.

The V gene is TRBV7-8, the J gene TRBJ2-5, with D perhaps matching TRBD1 (6 bases). The CDR3 is 15 residues long. Trimming removed 2 bases from V and 1 base from J, with 11 bases in between. Per germline, CDR1 SGHVS and CDR2 FQNEAQ. The CDR3 bases are TGTGCCAGCAGCTTACCCCAGGGGCTCCAAGAGACCCAGTACTTC. Translated, it gives CASSLPQGLQETQYF.

This clonotype was seen a few times. The CDR3 DNA follows: TGCGCCAGCAGCTTGGCCGGAGGACAGGGGGCTGGGGAGCAGTACTTC. Residues: CASSLAGGQGAGEQYF. V usage is TRBV5-1 and J usage is TRBJ2-7, with 11 bases aligning to TRBD1. Germline lookup yields CDR1 SGHRS and CDR2 YFSETQ. This CDR3 contains 16 residues. V lost 0 bases, J lost 7 bases, and 9 bases stayed unmatched.

V usage is TRBV4-2 and J usage is TRBJ2-7; the match to TRBD2 covers 8 bases. Unmatched junction bases numbered 16, after V lost 4 bases and J lost 2 bases. The CDR3 runs to 18 residues. Germline CDR1 and CDR2: LGHNA and YNFKEQ. CDR3 bases: TGTGCCAGCAGCCGAGGGGGGCGGGGGGAGGCTCAGACCTACGAGCAGTACTTC. Protein product: CASSRGGRGEAQTYEQYF.

The CDR3: CASSPPLAHEQFF. The CDR3 DNA sequence: TGTGCCAGCAGCCCCCCCCTGGCTCATGAGCAGTTCTTC. V gene TRBV3-1 combines with J gene TRBJ2-1; no firm D call. Germline V gene lookup returns CDR1 LGHDT and CDR2 YNNKEL (reference sequence). This CDR3 is 13 amino acids long. The V gene lost 4 bases and the J gene lost 8 bases, with 12 bases spanning the gap.

The count of this clonotype is one. This chain connects TRBV7-9 to TRBJ2-7; maybe TRBD1 (5 bases). The CDR3 has 12 residues. The V end lost 5 bases, the J end lost 4 bases, and 9 bases lay between the germline ends. Germline CDR1 and CDR2: SEHNR and FQNEAQ (reference sequence). The CDR3 loop reads CASSQTAYEQYF. The CDR3 DNA follows: TGTGCCAGCAGCCAGACAGCGTACGAGCAGTACTTC.

CDR3 nucleotides: TGTGCCTGGAGTGGCGGGGGGCCACTGACGAACACTGAAGCTTTCTTT. Translated, it gives CAWSGGGPLTNTEAFF. The chain carries TRBV30 and TRBJ1-1; D possibly corresponds to TRBD1 (6 bases). This CDR3 has 16 residues. The germline V and J ends were trimmed by 1 base and 1 base, with 16 bases remaining between them. Germline V gene data show CDR1 as GTSNPN and CDR2 as SVGIG (reference sequence).

The rearrangement uses TRBV30 and TRBJ1-6; 11 bases line up with TRBD1. Germline-derived CDR1 and CDR2 are GTSNPN and SVGIG (reference sequence). V lost 2 bases and J lost 8; bases outside the gene matches: 5. CDR3 length: 15 amino acids. CDR3 amino acids: CAWSNWDRGDSPLHF. CDR3 sequence (DNA): TGTGCCTGGAGTAATTGGGACAGGGGGGATTCACCCCTCCACTTT.

The chain joins TRBV27 to TRBJ1-1; D call uncertain. Germline loops: CDR1 MNHEY, CDR2 SMNVEV (reference sequence). V was clipped by 5 bases and J by 5 bases, with 12 bases between them. CDR3 length equals 13 residues. The CDR3 nucleotides are TGTGCCAGCAGTCCCCAGTCCTGGACTGAAGCTTTCTTT. It yields the protein CASSPQSWTEAFF.

This sequence joins TRBV28 and TRBJ2-2; no clear D. V was cut by 10 bases and J by 0 bases, with 12 bases left in between. The CDR3 runs to 14 residues. Germline V lookup: CDR1 MDHEN, CDR2 SYDVKM. The CDR3 sequence is CATSRYSNTGELFF. CDR3 in DNA: TGTGCCACAAGCAGGTACTCGAACACCGGGGAGCTGTTTTTT.

This chain uses TRBV19 with TRBJ1-6; unclear D gene. The CDR3 covers 15 residues. CDR1 and CDR2 (germline): LNHDA, SQIVND (reference sequence). Between the trimmed V and J ends, which lost 3 bases and 3 bases, there was a span of 9 bases. The CDR3 sequence is CASSIGNSYNSPLHF. The CDR3 coding sequence is TGTGCCAGTAGTATTGGGAACAGCTATAATTCACCCCTCCACTTT.

This chain links TRBV4-1 with TRBJ2-5; 8 nucleotides match TRBD2. Germline V gene lookup returns CDR1 MGHRA and CDR2 YSYEKL. V lost 0 bases, J lost 3 bases, and 6 bases stayed unmatched. The CDR3 spans 16 residues. CDR3 coding DNA: TGCGCCAGCAGCCAAGATAGGCGGGGGGCCGAAGAGACCCAGTACTTC. Translated, it gives CASSQDRRGAEETQYF.

This chain links TRBV28 with TRBJ2-1; TRBD2 aligns across 8 bases. V dropped 7 bases and J dropped 4; count of bases not matched to a gene: 9. The CDR3 loop spans 15 amino acids. CDR1 is MDHEN, CDR2 SYDVKM, per germline. The CDR3 spells CASIDGGAGYNEQFF. The CDR3 DNA reads as TGTGCCAGCATCGACGGGGGGGCGGGTTACAATGAGCAGTTCTTC.

V is TRBV12-3 or TRBV12-4 and J is TRBJ2-2; maybe TRBD2 (5 bases). CDR3 size: 13 residues. V lost 6 bases and J lost 7, with 12 bases in between. The CDR3 bases are TGTGCCAGCAGGAGGGAGACCCTCGGGGAGCTGTTTTTT. Translation: CASRRETLGELFF.

The chain employs TRBV7-8 and TRBJ2-1, with D hard to call. CDR3 length equals 16 residues. The ends were cut back, 2 bases at V and 10 bases at J, with 21 bases in the middle. CDR1 SGHVS and CDR2 FQNEAQ come from the germline V gene. CDR3 sequence: CASSLSSPQASKEQFF. The DNA of the CDR3 is TGTGCCAGCAGCTTAAGTTCGCCCCAAGCAAGTAAGGAGCAGTTCTTC. The full variable domain, with the rest looked up from reference TRBV7-8 and TRBJ2-1, is GAGVSQSPRYKVAKRGQDVALRCDPISGHVSLFWYQQALGQGPEFLTYFQNEAQLDKSGLPSDRFFAERPEGSVSTLKIQRTQQEDSAVYLCASSLSSPQASKEQFFGPGTRLTVL.

The genes are TRBV5-1 and TRBJ2-2; TRBD1 aligns across 8 bases. The V gene end was trimmed by 6 bases and the J gene end by 1 base; junction bases not matched to a gene: 2. The CDR3 is 14 amino acids. CDR1 is SGHRS, CDR2 YFSETQ, per germline. The CDR3 DNA sequence: TGCGCCAGCACAGGGGGCCGGAACACCGGGGAGCTGTTTTTT. Translating gives CASTGGRNTGELFF.

The chain uses TRBV28 and TRBJ1-2; D remains ambiguous. V was shortened by 6 bases and J by 5 bases, with 19 bases between the two germline ends. This CDR3 comprises 15 residues. CDR1 is MDHEN, CDR2 SYDVKM, per germline. The CDR3 coding sequence is TGTGCCAGCAGGGAAGGACGTAGGAGCTTTTATGGCTACACCTTC. This translates into CASREGRRSFYGYTF.

This chain uses TRBV6-2 or TRBV6-3 with TRBJ1-6; D is ambiguous. Looked up from germline, CDR1 is MNHEY and CDR2 is SVGEGT. The V end was cut by 6 bases, the J end by 5 bases, with 11 bases between. This CDR3 region has 14 residues. CDR3 sequence: CASRGSDDNSPLHF. In nucleotides, the CDR3 is TGTGCCAGCAGAGGATCGGATGATAATTCACCCCTCCACTTT.

This clonotype is a singleton in its sample. The chain has TRBV29-1 and TRBJ2-5, with 9 bases identical to TRBD2. This CDR3 spans 13 amino acids. Losses at the gene ends were 2 bases for V and 4 bases for J; bases not matched to a gene: 2. The germline CDR1 and CDR2 sequences are SQVTM and ANQGSEA. The CDR3 nucleotides are TGCAGCGTTGAACGCGGGGGGGCAGAGACCCAGTACTTC. Translating gives CSVERGGAETQYF.

Notes on this clonotype: One end of the junction fails to match germline, which may point to a read error. The chain links TRBV7-7 to TRBJ2-2, with TRBD2 as a possible D gene (5 bases). CDR3 length: 12 residues. Per the germline V gene, CDR1 is SSHAT and CDR2 is FNYEAQ (reference sequence). CDR3 bases: TGTGCTAGCAGCTTAGGGAGCGGGGAGCTGTTTTTT. Protein: CASSLGSGELFF.

The chain employs TRBV10-3 and TRBJ1-6, with D tentatively TRBD1 (5 bases). The CDR3 spans 14 residues. CDR1 is ENHRY and CDR2 is SYGVKD in the germline V gene. Trimming pared 6 bases from V and 6 bases from J, leaving 12 bases between. CDR3 region: CAISQGNGNSPLHF. In DNA form, the CDR3 reads TGTGCCATCAGCCAGGGTAACGGTAATTCACCCCTCCACTTT.

This chain uses TRBV7-9 with TRBJ2-5; possible D gene TRBD1, 5 bases. V was shortened by 1 base and J by 2 bases, with 8 bases between the two germline ends. Germline CDR1 reads SEHNR; CDR2 reads FQNEAQ (reference sequence). This CDR3 spans 14 amino acids. The CDR3 DNA sequence: TGTGCCAGCAGCTTAGGTCACAGGCAAGAGACCCAGTACTTC. It codes for CASSLGHRQETQYF. Supplemented by reference TRBV7-9 and TRBJ2-5, the full variable domain reads DTGVSQNPRHKITKRGQNVTFRCDPISEHNRLYWYRQTLGQGPEFLTYFQNEAQLEKSRLLSDRFSAERPKGSFSTLEIQRTEQGDSAMYLCASSLGHRQETQYFGPGTRLLVL.

The J gene is TRBJ2-1, the V gene TRBV5-1; D tentatively fits TRBD1 or TRBD2 (5 bases each). Germline V CDR1 and CDR2: SGHRS, YFSETQ. V dropped 3 bases and J dropped 9 bases, with 22 bases sitting between them. The CDR3 extends over 16 amino acids. The DNA for the CDR3 is TGCGCCAGCAGCTATACCGGGACCCAGGCTGGGGTTGAGCAGTTCTTC. Translating it yields CASSYTGTQAGVEQFF.